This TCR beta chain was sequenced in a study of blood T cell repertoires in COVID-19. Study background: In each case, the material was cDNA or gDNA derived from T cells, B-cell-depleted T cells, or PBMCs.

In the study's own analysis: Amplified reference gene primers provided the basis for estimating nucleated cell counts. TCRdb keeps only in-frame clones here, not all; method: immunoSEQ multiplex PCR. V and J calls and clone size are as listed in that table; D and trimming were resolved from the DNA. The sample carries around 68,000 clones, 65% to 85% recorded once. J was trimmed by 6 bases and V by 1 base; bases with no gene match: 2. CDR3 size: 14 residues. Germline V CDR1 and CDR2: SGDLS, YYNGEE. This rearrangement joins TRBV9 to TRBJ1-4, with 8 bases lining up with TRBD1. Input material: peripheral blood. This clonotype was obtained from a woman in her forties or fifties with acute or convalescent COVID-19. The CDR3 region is CASSVTGGDEKLFF. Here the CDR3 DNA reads TGTGCCAGCAGCGTAACAGGGGGAGATGAAAAACTGTTTTTT.